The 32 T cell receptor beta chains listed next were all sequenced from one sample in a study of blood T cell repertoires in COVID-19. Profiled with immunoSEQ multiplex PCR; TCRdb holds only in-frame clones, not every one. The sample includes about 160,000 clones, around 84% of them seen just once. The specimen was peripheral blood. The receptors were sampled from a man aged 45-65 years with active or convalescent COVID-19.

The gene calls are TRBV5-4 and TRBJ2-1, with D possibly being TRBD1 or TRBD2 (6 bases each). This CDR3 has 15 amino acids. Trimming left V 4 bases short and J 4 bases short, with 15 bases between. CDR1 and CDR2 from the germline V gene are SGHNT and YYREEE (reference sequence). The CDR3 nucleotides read TGTGCCAGCAGCCTGGGAGGTCAGGGGTACAATGAGCAGTTCTTC. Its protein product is CASSLGGQGYNEQFF.

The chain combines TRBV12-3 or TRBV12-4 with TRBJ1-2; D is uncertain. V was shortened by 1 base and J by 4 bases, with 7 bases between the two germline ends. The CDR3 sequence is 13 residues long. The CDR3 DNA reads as TGTGCCAGCAGTTTAGTGGGGAGCTATGGCTACACCTTC. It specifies CASSLVGSYGYTF.

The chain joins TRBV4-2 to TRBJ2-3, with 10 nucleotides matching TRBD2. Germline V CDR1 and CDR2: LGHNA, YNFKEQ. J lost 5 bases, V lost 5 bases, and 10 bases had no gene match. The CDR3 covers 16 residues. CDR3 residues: CASSEGLADGKDTQYF. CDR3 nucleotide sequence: TGTGCCAGCAGCGAAGGACTAGCGGATGGAAAAGATACGCAGTATTTT.

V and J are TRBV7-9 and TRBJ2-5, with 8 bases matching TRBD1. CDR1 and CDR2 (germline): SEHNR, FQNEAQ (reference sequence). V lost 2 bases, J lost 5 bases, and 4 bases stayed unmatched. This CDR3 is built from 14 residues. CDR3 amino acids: CASSLSTGEETQYF. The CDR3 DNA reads TGTGCCAGCAGCTTATCGACAGGGGAGGAGACCCAGTACTTC.

CDR3 loop: CATSDWSGPGELFF. The CDR3 region has the DNA TGTGCCACCAGTGATTGGAGTGGCCCCGGGGAGCTGTTTTTT. The rearrangement links TRBV24-1 to TRBJ2-2; D is undetermined. V shed 2 bases and J shed 6 bases, with 9 bases lying between them. Germline V gene sequence: CDR1 KGHDR, CDR2 SFDVKD. This CDR3 has 14 residues.

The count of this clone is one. The CDR3 bases are TGTGCCAGCAGTCGATTCGCCAGCGGGGGGCCGTCCTACGAGCAGTACTTC. It is translated as CASSRFASGGPSYEQYF. The V and J genes are TRBV6-6 and TRBJ2-7, with 9 bases matching TRBD2. Germline lookup yields CDR1 MNHNY and CDR2 SVGAGI (reference sequence). V was clipped by 5 bases and J by 1 base; unmatched bases: 12. The CDR3 extends over 17 amino acids.

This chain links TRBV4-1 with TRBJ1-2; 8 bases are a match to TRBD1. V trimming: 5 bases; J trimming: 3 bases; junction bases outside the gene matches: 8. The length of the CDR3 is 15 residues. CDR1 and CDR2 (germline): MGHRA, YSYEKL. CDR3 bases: TGCGCCAGCAGCGATAGGACAGGGCAAGACTATGGCTACACCTTC. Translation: CASSDRTGQDYGYTF.

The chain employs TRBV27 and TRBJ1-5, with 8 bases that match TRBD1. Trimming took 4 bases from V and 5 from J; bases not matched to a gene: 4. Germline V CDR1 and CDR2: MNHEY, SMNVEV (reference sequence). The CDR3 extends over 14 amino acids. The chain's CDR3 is CASSSGQGYQPQHF. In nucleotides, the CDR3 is TGTGCCAGCAGTTCAGGACAGGGCTATCAGCCCCAGCATTTT.

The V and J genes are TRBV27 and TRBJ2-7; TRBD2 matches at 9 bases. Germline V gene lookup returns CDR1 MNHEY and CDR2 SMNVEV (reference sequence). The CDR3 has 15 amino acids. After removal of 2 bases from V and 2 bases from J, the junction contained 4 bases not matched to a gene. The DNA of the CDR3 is TGTGCCAGCAGTTTAAGCGGGGGGCAAGCCTACGAGCAGTACTTC. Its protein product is CASSLSGGQAYEQYF.

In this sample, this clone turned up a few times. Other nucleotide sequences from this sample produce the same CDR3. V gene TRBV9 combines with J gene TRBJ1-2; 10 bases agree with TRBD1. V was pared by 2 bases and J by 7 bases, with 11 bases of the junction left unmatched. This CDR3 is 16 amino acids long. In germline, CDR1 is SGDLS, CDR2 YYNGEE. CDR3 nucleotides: TGTGCCAGCAGCGTGCGGGGGAGACAGGGGGCTAGTGGCTACACCTTC. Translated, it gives CASSVRGRQGASGYTF. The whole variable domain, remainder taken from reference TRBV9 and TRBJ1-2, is DSGVTQTPKHLITATGQRVTLRCSPRSGDLSVYWYQQSLDQGLQFLIQYYNGEERAKGNILERFSAQQFPDLHSELNLSSLELGDSALYFCASSVRGRQGASGYTFGSGTRLTVV.

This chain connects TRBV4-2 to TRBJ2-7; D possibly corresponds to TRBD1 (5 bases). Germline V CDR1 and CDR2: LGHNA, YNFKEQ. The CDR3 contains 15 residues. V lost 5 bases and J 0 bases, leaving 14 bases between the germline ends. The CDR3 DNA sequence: TGTGCCAGCAGCGCGCGGCAGGGTAGCTCCTACGAGCAGTACTTC. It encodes CASSARQGSSYEQYF.

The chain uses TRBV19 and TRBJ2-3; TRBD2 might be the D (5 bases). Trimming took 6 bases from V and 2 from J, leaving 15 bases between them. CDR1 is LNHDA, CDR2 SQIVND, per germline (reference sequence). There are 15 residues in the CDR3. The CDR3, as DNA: TGTGCCAGTAGCCCACGACTACAAGCCACAGATACGCAGTATTTT. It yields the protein CASSPRLQATDTQYF.

The CDR3 is CASSIDRTSTDTQYF. CDR3 bases: TGTGCCAGCAGCATCGACAGGACTAGCACAGATACGCAGTATTTT. The chain recombines TRBV6-5 with TRBJ2-3, with D tentatively TRBD1 (6 bases). Germline-derived CDR1 and CDR2 are MNHEY and SVGAGI. CDR3 length: 15 residues. The germline V and J ends were trimmed by 6 bases and 0 bases, with 13 bases remaining between them.

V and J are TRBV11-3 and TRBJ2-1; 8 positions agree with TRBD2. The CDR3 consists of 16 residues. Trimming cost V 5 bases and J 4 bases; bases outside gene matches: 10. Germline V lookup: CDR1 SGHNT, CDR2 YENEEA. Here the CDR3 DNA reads TGTGCCAGCAGCCCAGCCGGGACTAGTCTATACAATGAGCAGTTCTTC. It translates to CASSPAGTSLYNEQFF.

The CDR3 region has the DNA TGTGCCAGCAGCCTAGGCTATGGCTACACCTTC. It yields the protein CASSLGYGYTF. This chain joins TRBV5-6 and TRBJ1-2; D remains ambiguous. The CDR3 extends over 11 amino acids. V lost 4 bases, J lost 4 bases, and 5 bases lay in between. Germline V gives CDR1 SGHDT, CDR2 YYEEEE.

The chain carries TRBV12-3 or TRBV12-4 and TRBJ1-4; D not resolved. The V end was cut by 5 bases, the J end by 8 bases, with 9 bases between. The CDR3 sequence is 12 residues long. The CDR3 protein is CASSLRSEKLFF. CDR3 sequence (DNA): TGTGCCAGCAGTCTTAGGAGCGAAAAACTGTTTTTT.

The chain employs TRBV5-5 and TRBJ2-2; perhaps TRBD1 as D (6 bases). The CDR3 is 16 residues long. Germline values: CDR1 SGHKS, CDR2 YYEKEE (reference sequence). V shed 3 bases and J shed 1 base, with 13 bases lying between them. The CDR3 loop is CASSSHRAMNTGELFF. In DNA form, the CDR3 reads TGTGCCAGCAGCTCACACAGGGCGATGAACACCGGGGAGCTGTTTTTT. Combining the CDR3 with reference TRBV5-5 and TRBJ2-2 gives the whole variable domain DAGVTQSPTHLIKTRGQQVTLRCSPISGHKSVSWYQQVLGQGPQFIFQYYEKEERGRGNFPDRFSARQFPNYSSELNVNALLLGDSALYLCASSSHRAMNTGELFFGEGSRLTVL.

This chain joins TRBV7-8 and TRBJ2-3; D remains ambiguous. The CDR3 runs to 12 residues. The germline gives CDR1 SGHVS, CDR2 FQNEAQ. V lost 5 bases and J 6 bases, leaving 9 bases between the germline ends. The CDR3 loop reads CASSPTQDTQYF. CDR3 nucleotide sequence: TGTGCCAGCAGCCCCACCCAGGATACGCAGTATTTT.

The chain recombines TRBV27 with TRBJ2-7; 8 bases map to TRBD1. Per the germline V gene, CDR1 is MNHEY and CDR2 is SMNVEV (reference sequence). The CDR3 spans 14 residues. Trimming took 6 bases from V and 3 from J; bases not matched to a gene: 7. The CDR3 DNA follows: TGTGCCAGCAGCTTCGGACAGGGTAGCTACGAGCAGTACTTC. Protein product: CASSFGQGSYEQYF.

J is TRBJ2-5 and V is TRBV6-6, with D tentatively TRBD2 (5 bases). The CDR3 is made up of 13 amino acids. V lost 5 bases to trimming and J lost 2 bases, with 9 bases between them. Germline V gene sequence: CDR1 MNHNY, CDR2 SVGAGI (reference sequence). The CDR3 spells CASSTGFQETQYF. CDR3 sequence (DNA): TGTGCCAGCAGTACGGGATTTCAAGAGACCCAGTACTTC.

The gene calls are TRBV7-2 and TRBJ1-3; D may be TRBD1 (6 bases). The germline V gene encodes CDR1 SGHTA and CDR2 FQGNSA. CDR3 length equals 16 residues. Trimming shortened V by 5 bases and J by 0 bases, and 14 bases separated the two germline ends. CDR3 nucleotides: TGTGCCAGCAGCCTATACTCAGGGGACTCTGGAAACACCATATATTTT. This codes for CASSLYSGDSGNTIYF.

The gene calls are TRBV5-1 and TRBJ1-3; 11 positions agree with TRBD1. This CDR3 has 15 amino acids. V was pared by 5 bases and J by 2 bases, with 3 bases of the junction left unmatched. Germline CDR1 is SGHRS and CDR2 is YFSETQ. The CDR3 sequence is CASRSDRGPGNTIYF. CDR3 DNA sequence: TGCGCCAGCAGGTCGGACAGGGGGCCTGGAAACACCATATATTTT.

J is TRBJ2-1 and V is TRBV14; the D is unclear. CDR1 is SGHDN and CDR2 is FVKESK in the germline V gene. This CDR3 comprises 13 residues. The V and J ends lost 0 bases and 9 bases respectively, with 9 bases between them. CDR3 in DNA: TGTGCCAGCAGCCAAGATGCGCTTGGTGAGCAGTTCTTC. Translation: CASSQDALGEQFF. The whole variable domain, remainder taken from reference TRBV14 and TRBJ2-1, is EAGVTQFPSHSVIEKGQTVTLRCDPISGHDNLYWYRRVMGKEIKFLLHFVKESKQDESGMPNNRFLAERTGGTYSTLKVQPAELEDSGVYFCASSQDALGEQFFGPGTRLTVL.

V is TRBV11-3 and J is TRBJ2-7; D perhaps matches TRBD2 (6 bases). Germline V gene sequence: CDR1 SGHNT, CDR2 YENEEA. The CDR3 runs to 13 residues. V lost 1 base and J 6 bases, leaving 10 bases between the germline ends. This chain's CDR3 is CASSLGREAEQYF. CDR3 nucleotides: TGTGCCAGCAGCTTAGGCAGGGAGGCCGAGCAGTACTTC. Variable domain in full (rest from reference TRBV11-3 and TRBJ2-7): EAGVVQSPRYKIIEKKQPVAFWCNPISGHNTLYWYLQNLGQGPELLIRYENEEAVDDSQLPKDRFSAERLKGVDSTLKIQPAELGDSAVYLCASSLGREAEQYFGPGTRLTVT.

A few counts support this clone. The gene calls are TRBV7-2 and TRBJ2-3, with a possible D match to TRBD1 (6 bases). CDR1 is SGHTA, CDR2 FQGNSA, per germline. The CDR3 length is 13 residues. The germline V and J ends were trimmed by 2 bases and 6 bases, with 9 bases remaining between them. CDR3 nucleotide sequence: TGTGCCAGCAGCTTAAAAAGGGGGGATACGCAGTATTTT. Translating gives CASSLKRGDTQYF. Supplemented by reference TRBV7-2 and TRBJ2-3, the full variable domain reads GAGVSQSPSNKVTEKGKDVELRCDPISGHTALYWYRQSLGQGLEFLIYFQGNSAPDKSGLPSDRFSAERTGGSVSTLTIQRTQQEDSAVYLCASSLKRGDTQYFGPGTRLTVL.

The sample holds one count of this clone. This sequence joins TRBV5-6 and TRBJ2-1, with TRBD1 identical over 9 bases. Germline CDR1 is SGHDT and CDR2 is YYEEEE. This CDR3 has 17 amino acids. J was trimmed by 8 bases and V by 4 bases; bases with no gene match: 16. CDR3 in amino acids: CASSGGYTGGLSYEQFF. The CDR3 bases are TGTGCCAGCAGCGGGGGTTATACAGGGGGCCTGTCTTATGAGCAGTTCTTC.

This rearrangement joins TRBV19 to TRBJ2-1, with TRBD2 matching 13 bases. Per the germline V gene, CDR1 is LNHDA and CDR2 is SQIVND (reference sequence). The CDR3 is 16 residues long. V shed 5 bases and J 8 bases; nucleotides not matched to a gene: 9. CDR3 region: CASSPKTSGGAYEQFF. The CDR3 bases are TGTGCCAGTAGTCCGAAAACTAGCGGGGGGGCATATGAGCAGTTCTTC.

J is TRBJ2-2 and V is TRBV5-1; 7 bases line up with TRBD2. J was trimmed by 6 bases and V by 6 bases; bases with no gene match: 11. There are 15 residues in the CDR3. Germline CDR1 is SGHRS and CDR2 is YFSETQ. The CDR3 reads CASMTESSGAGELFF. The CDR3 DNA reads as TGCGCCAGCATGACGGAGTCTAGCGGTGCCGGGGAGCTGTTTTTT.

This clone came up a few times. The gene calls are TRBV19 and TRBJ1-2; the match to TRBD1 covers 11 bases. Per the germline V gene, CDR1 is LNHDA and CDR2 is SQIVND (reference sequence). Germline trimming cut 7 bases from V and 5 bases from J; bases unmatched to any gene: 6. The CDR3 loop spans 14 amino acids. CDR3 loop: CASNPGDRGYGYTF. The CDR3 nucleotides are TGTGCCAGTAACCCAGGGGACAGGGGGTATGGCTACACCTTC.

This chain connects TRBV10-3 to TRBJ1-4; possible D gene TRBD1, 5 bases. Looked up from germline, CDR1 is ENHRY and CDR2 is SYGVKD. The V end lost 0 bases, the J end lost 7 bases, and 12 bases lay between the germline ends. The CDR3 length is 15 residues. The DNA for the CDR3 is TGTGCCATCAGTGAGTCACTTAGGGGATTTGAAAAACTGTTTTTT. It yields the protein CAISESLRGFEKLFF.

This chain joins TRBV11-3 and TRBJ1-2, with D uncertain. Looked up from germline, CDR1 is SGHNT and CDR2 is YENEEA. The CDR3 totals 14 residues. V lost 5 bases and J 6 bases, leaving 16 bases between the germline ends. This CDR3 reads CASSEAGGPHGYTF. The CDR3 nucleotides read TGTGCCAGCAGCGAGGCCGGCGGGCCCCATGGCTACACCTTC. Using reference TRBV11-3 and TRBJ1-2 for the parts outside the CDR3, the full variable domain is EAGVVQSPRYKIIEKKQPVAFWCNPISGHNTLYWYLQNLGQGPELLIRYENEEAVDDSQLPKDRFSAERLKGVDSTLKIQPAELGDSAVYLCASSEAGGPHGYTFGSGTRLTVV.

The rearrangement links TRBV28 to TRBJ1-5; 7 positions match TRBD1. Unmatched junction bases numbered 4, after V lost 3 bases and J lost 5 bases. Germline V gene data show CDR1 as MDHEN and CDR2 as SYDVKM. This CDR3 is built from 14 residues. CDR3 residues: CASSFDREYQPQHF. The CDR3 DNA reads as TGTGCCAGCAGTTTCGACAGGGAATATCAGCCCCAGCATTTT.